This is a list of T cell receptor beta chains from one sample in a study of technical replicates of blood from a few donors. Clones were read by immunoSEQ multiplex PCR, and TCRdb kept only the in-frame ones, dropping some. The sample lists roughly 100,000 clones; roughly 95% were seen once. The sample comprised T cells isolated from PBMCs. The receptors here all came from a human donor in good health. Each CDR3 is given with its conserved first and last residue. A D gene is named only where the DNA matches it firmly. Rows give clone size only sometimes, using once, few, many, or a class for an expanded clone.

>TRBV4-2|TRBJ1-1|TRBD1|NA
CASSQSPGQYTEAFF
TGTGCCAGCAGCCAGTCTCCGGGACAGTACACTGAAGCTTTCTTT
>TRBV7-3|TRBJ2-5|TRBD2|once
CASSRTSGDGETQYF
TGTGCCAGCAGCCGGACTAGCGGGGATGGAGAGACCCAGTACTTC
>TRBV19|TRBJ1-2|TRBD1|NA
CASSPHGQGVYGYTF
TGTGCCAGTAGTCCTCACGGACAGGGGGTTTATGGCTACACCTTC
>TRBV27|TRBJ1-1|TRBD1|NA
CASSPRPGTGYPNTEAFF
TGTGCCAGCAGTCCCCGTCCCGGGACAGGATACCCGAACACTGAAGCTTTCTTT
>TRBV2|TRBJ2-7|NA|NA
CASSPQGSGTYEQYF
TGTGCCAGCAGTCCCCAGGGTAGCGGAACCTACGAGCAGTACTTC
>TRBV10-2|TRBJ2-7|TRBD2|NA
CASLGTSSYEQYF
TGCGCCAGCCTCGGGACTAGCAGCTACGAGCAGTACTTC
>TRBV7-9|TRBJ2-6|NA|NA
CASSLGAGANVLTF
TGTGCCAGCAGTCTGGGCGCGGGGGCCAACGTCCTGACTTTC
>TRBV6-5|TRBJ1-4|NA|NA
CASPTGESEKLFF
TGTGCCAGCCCGACGGGGGAGAGTGAAAAACTGTTTTTT
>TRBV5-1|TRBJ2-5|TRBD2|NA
CASSWDLAGAPLETQYF
TGCGCCAGCAGCTGGGATCTAGCGGGGGCACCACTAGAGACCCAGTACTTC
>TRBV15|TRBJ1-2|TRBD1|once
CATSRAGDRAYGYTF
TGTGCCACCAGCAGAGCCGGGGACAGGGCCTATGGCTACACCTTC
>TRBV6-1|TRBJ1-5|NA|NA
CASRAGRGDNQPQHF
TGTGCCAGCAGGGCGGGGCGGGGTGACAATCAGCCCCAGCATTTT
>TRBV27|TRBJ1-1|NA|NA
CASSPRAGGGETEAFF
TGTGCCAGCAGTCCGCGCGCGGGGGGGGGTGAGACTGAAGCTTTCTTT
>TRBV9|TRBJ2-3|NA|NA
CASSLGYGDTQYF
TGTGCCAGCAGCCTCGGGTATGGAGATACGCAGTATTTT
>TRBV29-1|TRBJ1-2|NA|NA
CSVGFVIQTKTDGYTF
TGCAGCGTTGGGTTTGTAATACAGACAAAAACGGATGGCTACACCTTC
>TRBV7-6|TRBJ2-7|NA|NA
CASSPTPGIYEQYF
TGTGCCAGCAGCCCTACTCCGGGAATCTACGAGCAGTACTTC
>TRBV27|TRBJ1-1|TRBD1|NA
CASTLQGGNTEAFF
TGTGCCAGCACCCTACAGGGGGGAAACACTGAAGCTTTCTTT
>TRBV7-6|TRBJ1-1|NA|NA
CASSLGGGGTEAFF
TGTGCCAGCAGCTTAGGAGGGGGTGGGACTGAAGCTTTCTTT
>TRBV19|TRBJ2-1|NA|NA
CASRALVGRSSYNEQFF
TGTGCCAGTAGAGCCCTGGTAGGGAGAAGCTCCTACAATGAGCAGTTCTTC
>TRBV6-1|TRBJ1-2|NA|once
CASSDRPRDTQANYGYTF
TGTGCCAGCAGTGATAGACCCAGAGACACCCAAGCTAACTATGGCTACACCTTC
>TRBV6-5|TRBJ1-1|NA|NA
CASSSGRPGTEAFF
TGTGCCAGCAGCTCGGGTAGGCCGGGGACTGAAGCTTTCTTT
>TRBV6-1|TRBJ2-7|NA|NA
CASSDRQIYSYEQYF
TGTGCCAGCAGTGACAGGCAGATCTACTCCTACGAGCAGTACTTC
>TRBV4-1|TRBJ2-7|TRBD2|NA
CASSAPGTIRSYEQYF
TGCGCCAGCAGCGCCCCCGGGACTATCCGCTCCTACGAGCAGTACTTC
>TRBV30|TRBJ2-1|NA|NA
CAWSDHQRTYNEQFF
TGTGCCTGGAGTGATCACCAGCGAACCTACAATGAGCAGTTCTTC
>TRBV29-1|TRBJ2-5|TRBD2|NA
CSVLMTSGGALAETQYF
TGCAGCGTCCTCATGACTAGCGGGGGGGCATTAGCAGAGACCCAGTACTTC
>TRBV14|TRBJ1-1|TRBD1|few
CASSQNTGTENTEAFF
TGTGCCAGCAGCCAAAATACCGGGACAGAGAACACTGAAGCTTTCTTT
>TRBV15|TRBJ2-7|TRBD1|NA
CATSRDAGGYEQYF
TGTGCCACCAGCAGAGATGCAGGGGGCTACGAGCAGTACTTC
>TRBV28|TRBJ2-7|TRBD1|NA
CASTGSDRAGSGEQYF
TGTGCCAGCACTGGGTCGGACAGGGCGGGGAGTGGCGAGCAGTACTTC
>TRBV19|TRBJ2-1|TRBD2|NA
CASSIGGGSYNEQFF
TGTGCCAGTAGTATAGGGGGAGGGTCCTACAATGAGCAGTTCTTC
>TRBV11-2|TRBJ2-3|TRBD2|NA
CASREAGGKADTQYF
TGTGCCAGCAGAGAAGCGGGGGGAAAAGCAGATACGCAGTATTTT
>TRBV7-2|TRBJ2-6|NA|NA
CASSENSGANVLTF
TGTGCCAGCAGCGAGAACTCTGGGGCCAACGTCCTGACTTTC